These T cell receptor beta chains were read from a single sample in a study of chemoradiotherapy in HPV16-positive cancers. Libraries were prepared by immunoSEQ multiplex PCR; TCRdb keeps only in-frame clonotypes and omits some of them. The sample yields around 16,000 clones, 60% to 80% seen once. The biological material was taken from a patient who underwent chemoradiotherapy. Receptor source: a human donor with HPV-associated anogenital cancer. The CDR3 runs from the conserved cysteine through the conserved F or W. Fields, in order: D gene, V gene, J gene, clone size, CDR3 DNA, CDR3 protein. The D gene is left open where the match is weak. A row's size may be missing; if present it is once, few, many or a size class.

-	TRBV10-3	TRBJ1-1	-	TGTGCCATAGGGACCTTGATGAACACTGAAGCTTTCTTT	CAIGTLMNTEAFF
-	TRBV10-3	TRBJ2-3	-	TGTGCCATCAGGGGGAGCGAAGATACGCAGTATTTT	CAIRGSEDTQYF
TRBD1	TRBV23-1	TRBJ1-1	few	TGCGCCAGCACGGGACAGGTAAGGGTTCCTGAAGCTTTCTTT	CASTGQVRVPEAFF
-	TRBV7-9	TRBJ2-7	-	TGTGCCAGCAGCTTATCGACAGAACCCTACGAGCAGTACTTC	CASSLSTEPYEQYF
-	TRBV5-1	TRBJ1-3	-	TGCGCCAGCAGCTTGGAGGTTGCCGGCTCTGGAAACACCATATATTTT	CASSLEVAGSGNTIYF
-	TRBV5-6	TRBJ2-5	few	TGTGCCAGCAGCTTGAGTGGGCCCAAGGGGACCCAGTACTTC	CASSLSGPKGTQYF
TRBD1	TRBV19	TRBJ1-2	-	TGTGCCACTCGACAGGGTGGCTACACCTTC	CATRQGGYTF
TRBD1	TRBV7-2	TRBJ1-1	-	TGTGCCAGCAGCCCCAGACAGGGGCCGGGAACTGAAGCTTTCTTT	CASSPRQGPGTEAFF
TRBD2	TRBV19	TRBJ2-7	-	TGTGCCAGTAGTATAGGCCGGCTAGCGGGGACTTACGAGCAGTACTTC	CASSIGRLAGTYEQYF
-	TRBV5-1	TRBJ1-1	few	TGCGCCAGCAGCTTGAGCCCGAACACTGAAGCTTTCTTT	CASSLSPNTEAFF
-	TRBV2	TRBJ1-1	-	TGTGCCAGCAGCCTATCACAGGGAGGTTCGGTCACTGAAGCTTTCTTT	CASSLSQGGSVTEAFF
-	TRBV7-8	TRBJ1-1	-	TGTGCCAGCACTATCCTCGTAGGGATGGGGAACACTGAAGCTTTCTTT	CASTILVGMGNTEAFF
TRBD1	TRBV5-1	TRBJ1-1	-	TGCGCCAGCAGCTTGTCACAGGGGGAACGGGGAGCTTTCTTT	CASSLSQGERGAFF
-	TRBV4-2	TRBJ1-2	-	TGTGCCAGCAGCCAAGAAGGAACAGGGACCCATGGCTACACCTTC	CASSQEGTGTHGYTF
-	TRBV29-1	TRBJ2-7	few	TGCAGCTATCGCGACTCGCGTGAGGCTTACGAGCAGTACTTC	CSYRDSREAYEQYF
TRBD2	TRBV7-2	TRBJ2-2	-	TGTGCCAGCAGCTTAGGGGTAGCGGGGGGGCCCGGGGAGCTGTTTTTT	CASSLGVAGGPGELFF
TRBD1	TRBV15	TRBJ2-3	-	TGTGCCACCACCACGGGGGCAGGGGGCACGAATACGCAGTATTTT	CATTTGAGGTNTQYF
-	TRBV4-1	TRBJ1-3	-	TGCGCCAGCAGCCAGCGGGGAGGGATAGGTGGAAACACCATATATTTT	CASSQRGGIGGNTIYF
-	TRBV7-3	TRBJ2-7	-	TGTGCCAGCAGCTCGGAACTAGCTCCCACCTACGAGCAGTACTTC	CASSSELAPTYEQYF
-	TRBV6-4	TRBJ2-7	few	TGTGCCAGCAGTGACTCTTCGGAGGCCGAGCAGTACTTC	CASSDSSEAEQYF
-	TRBV5-1	TRBJ1-5	-	TGCGCCAGCAGCTTTGACAGACTAGATCAGCCCCAGCATTTT	CASSFDRLDQPQHF
TRBD1	TRBV6-5	TRBJ1-5	-	TGTGCCAGCAGTTACTCTAGGACAGGTAATCAGCCCCAGCATTTT	CASSYSRTGNQPQHF
TRBD1	TRBV28	TRBJ2-6	-	TGTGCCAGCAGTCCAGGGGGCTCTGGGGCCAACGTCCTGACTTTC	CASSPGGSGANVLTF
-	TRBV6-1	TRBJ2-7	few	TGTGTGTGGGTCTACGAGCAGTACTTC	CVWVYEQYF
-	TRBV6-5	TRBJ2-7	-	TGTGCCAGCAGTACTCGACGGAAGACCTACGAGCAGTACTTC	CASSTRRKTYEQYF
-	TRBV5-1	TRBJ1-3	-	TGCGCCAGCAGCTTGGAACAAGGAAACACCATATATTTT	CASSLEQGNTIYF
-	TRBV11-2	TRBJ1-1	-	TGTGCCAGCAGCTTTGTGAGGAACACTGAAGCTTTCTTT	CASSFVRNTEAFF
TRBD1	TRBV6-5	TRBJ1-2	-	TGTGCCAGCAATCCGGGACAGGGGGCAATTGGCTACACCTTC	CASNPGQGAIGYTF
-	TRBV19	TRBJ1-5	-	TGTGCCACCCTTCAACAGGCGCTTAGCAATCAGCCCCAGCATTTT	CATLQQALSNQPQHF
-	TRBV10-1	TRBJ1-2	-	TGCGCCGGCCCCTTGCTGGGCTACACCTTC	CAGPLLGYTF
TRBD2	TRBV7-9	TRBJ2-3	-	TGTGCCAGCAGCTTAGCCATTAGCGGGGGGACAGATACGCAGTATTTT	CASSLAISGGTDTQYF
-	TRBV11-3	TRBJ1-3	-	TGTGCCAGCAGCTTAGCCGCCGGAAACACCATATATTTT	CASSLAAGNTIYF
-	TRBV7-6	TRBJ2-5	-	TGTGCCAGCAGCTTAGGGCCCTCGGAGACCCAGTACTTC	CASSLGPSETQYF
-	TRBV9	TRBJ1-5	-	TGTGCCAGCAGCGTAGGTGATAGCAATCAGCCCCAGCATTTT	CASSVGDSNQPQHF
TRBD1	TRBV5-1	TRBJ1-2	-	TGCGCCAGCAGCCAAGGACAGGGGGCGGGACACTATGGCTACACCTTC	CASSQGQGAGHYGYTF
TRBD2	TRBV9	TRBJ2-1	-	TGTGCCAGCAGCGTAGGGTTGGCGGGGGTTTCCTACAATGAGCAGTTCTTC	CASSVGLAGVSYNEQFF
TRBD1	TRBV19	TRBJ1-3	-	TGTGCCAGTAGTCGTCGGGACAGGGTAAACACCATATATTTT	CASSRRDRVNTIYF
TRBD2	TRBV28	TRBJ2-2	once	TGTGCCAGCAGTTTATCTTCAGCGGGGCCCGGGGAGCTGTTTTTT	CASSLSSAGPGELFF
TRBD1	TRBV6-6	TRBJ1-1	-	TGTGCCAGCAGCCCCGGGACAGTACGAACTGAAGCTTTCTTT	CASSPGTVRTEAFF
-	TRBV10-3	TRBJ2-7	-	TGTGCCATCAGTGAGGGACAGATTCTATACGAGCAGTACTTC	CAISEGQILYEQYF
TRBD1	TRBV6-6	TRBJ1-1	-	TGTGCCAGCACCGACAGGGTGGAGGCTGAAGCTTTCTTT	CASTDRVEAEAFF
TRBD1	TRBV11-2	TRBJ1-5	-	TGTGCCAGCAGCTTAACCGGACAGGGTAATCAGCCCCAGCATTTT	CASSLTGQGNQPQHF
-	TRBV5-6	TRBJ2-5	-	TGTGCCAGCAGCTTGCCACTAAGTGAGACCCAGTACTTC	CASSLPLSETQYF
-	TRBV30	TRBJ2-5	-	TGTGCCTGGAGTGCGGAGACCCAGTACTTC	CAWSAETQYF
-	TRBV2	TRBJ2-3	-	TGTGCCAGCAGTGTGAGTCTTGACCACACAGATACGCAGTATTTT	CASSVSLDHTDTQYF
TRBD1	TRBV18	TRBJ2-7	-	TGTGCCAGCTCATCACCGGGACAGAAGAACTACGAGCAGTACTTC	CASSSPGQKNYEQYF
-	TRBV27	TRBJ2-6	-	TGTGCCAGCAGTTTATTGCAGGGGGGCTTCTCTGGGGCCAACGTCCTGACTTTC	CASSLLQGGFSGANVLTF
-	TRBV6-5	TRBJ2-7	few	TGTGCCAGCAGTTACCTGGCAGACTCCTACGAGCAGTACTTC	CASSYLADSYEQYF
-	TRBV2	TRBJ1-1	-	TGTGCCAGCAGTGCCAGGGAGAACACTGAAGCTTTCTTT	CASSARENTEAFF
-	TRBV2	TRBJ2-7	-	TGTGCCAGCAGTGATTGGGGTGGGGCGGAGTCCTACGAGCAGTACTTC	CASSDWGGAESYEQYF
-	TRBV27	TRBJ1-2	-	TGTGCCAGCAGTTTATCAGAGGCACGTGGCTACACCTTC	CASSLSEARGYTF
-	TRBV7-3	TRBJ1-1	-	TGTGCCAGCAGCCCAAGGGGGAACGCTGAAGCTTTCTTT	CASSPRGNAEAFF
TRBD2	TRBV7-3	TRBJ2-1	-	TGTGCCAGCAGCTTAACGGGGGGGAATAATGAGCAGTTCTTC	CASSLTGGNNEQFF
-	TRBV9	TRBJ1-2	-	TGTGCCAGCAGCGTAGCTTCCTCAGCGACCTATGGCTACACCTTC	CASSVASSATYGYTF
-	TRBV7-3	TRBJ1-3	-	TGTGCCAGCAGCTTAATGGGGGGGAGCTCTGGAAACACCATATATTTT	CASSLMGGSSGNTIYF
TRBD1	TRBV5-6	TRBJ2-5	once	TGTGCCAGCAGCTTGAGGGGACAGGGGTGGCAAGAGACCCAGTACTTC	CASSLRGQGWQETQYF
-	TRBV6-5	TRBJ1-1	-	TGTGCCAGCACCGACCTGGGACGCGATAACACTGAAGCTTTCTTT	CASTDLGRDNTEAFF